Below, 9 T cell receptor beta chains from the same sample are listed, as sequenced in a study of T cell repertoires in cytomegalovirus infection. TCRdb independently ran MiXCR on the reads; one entry per CDR3 protein. The sample holds around 530,000 distinct CDR3 sequences, 15% to 20% seen once. The source material was CD8+ T cells from PBMCs. These receptors all come from a human donor in good health (CMV status not recorded). Some clones in this sample may be carry-over from other donors' samples.

This clonotype was detected ten times or more. The J gene is TRBJ1-2, the V gene TRBV12-5; 7 bases fit TRBD1. V dropped 5 bases and J dropped 5; count of bases not matched to a gene: 11. CDR1 and CDR2 from the germline V gene are LGHNT and FRNRAP. This CDR3 has 15 amino acids. CDR3 sequence: CASGIFRDRRYGYTF. Written as DNA, the CDR3 is TGTGCTAGTGGTATATTCCGGGACAGACGTTATGGCTACACCTTC.

Only a few counts were recorded for this clonotype. The V call is TRBV20-1, the J call TRBJ2-7; 10 bases agree with TRBD2. Germline assignment: CDR1 DFQATT and CDR2 SNEGSKA (reference sequence). The CDR3 is 15 amino acids. V lost 5 bases, J lost 4 bases, and 11 bases stayed unmatched. CDR3 in amino acids: CSAPRASGGYYEQYF. Here the CDR3 DNA reads TGCAGTGCTCCAAGGGCTAGCGGGGGATATTACGAGCAGTACTTC.

V gene TRBV27 combines with J gene TRBJ1-5, with D maybe TRBD1 (5 bases). V lost 7 bases and J lost 4, with 14 bases in between. CDR1 and CDR2 (germline): MNHEY, SMNVEV (reference sequence). The length of the CDR3 is 14 residues. The DNA of the CDR3 is TGTGCCAGCAAACTCCGGGGCAATAATCAGCCCCAGCATTTT. As protein: CASKLRGNNQPQHF.

About this clonotype: The germline gene is not matched at one end of the junction; a read error may be the cause. The J gene is TRBJ2-2, the V gene TRBV6-1; tentatively, D is TRBD1 or TRBD2 (5 bases each). Germline lookup yields CDR1 MNHNS and CDR2 SASEGT. The CDR3 is 15 amino acids. The CDR3 DNA sequence: TGTGCCAGAAGTGGGCGAGGGGCTGTCACCGGGGAGCTGTGTTTT. Translation gives CARSGRGAVTGELCF.

This clonotype was counted at least ten times. The rearrangement uses TRBV5-4 and TRBJ1-1; a possible D gene is TRBD1 (6 bases). This CDR3 comprises 17 residues. Germline CDR1 is SGHNT and CDR2 is YYREEE (reference sequence). V was cut by 4 bases and J by 4 bases, with 23 bases left in between. CDR3 amino acids: CASSKNRERGLGTEAFF. As DNA, the CDR3 is TGTGCCAGCAGCAAAAACAGGGAAAGGGGTCTAGGCACTGAAGCTTTCTTT.

The J gene is TRBJ1-2, the V gene TRBV18, with D maybe TRBD1 (5 bases). Germline assignment: CDR1 KGHSH and CDR2 LQKENI. V dropped 1 base and J dropped 7 bases, with 25 bases sitting between them. This CDR3 comprises 18 residues. CDR3: CASSPRQGRILMRGGYTF. The CDR3 nucleotides are TGTGCCAGCTCACCACGGCAGGGACGGATCCTGATGCGGGGTGGCTACACCTTC. Filled out from reference TRBV18 and TRBJ1-2, the complete variable domain reads NAGVMQNPRHLVRRRGQEARLRCSPMKGHSHVYWYRQLPEEGLKFMVYLQKENIIDESGMPKERFSAEFPKEGPSILRIQQVVRGDSAAYFCASSPRQGRILMRGGYTFGSGTRLTVV.

The J gene is TRBJ2-3, the V gene TRBV4-1; 14 bases align to TRBD2. This CDR3 spans 18 amino acids. Germline CDR1 and CDR2: MGHRA and YSYEKL. Trimming cost V 4 bases and J 2 bases; bases outside gene matches: 8. As DNA, the CDR3 is TGCGCCAGCAGCCCGACGGGACTAGCGGGGGACCACACAGATACGCAGTATTTT. Its translation: CASSPTGLAGDHTDTQYF.

This clonotype was seen ten or more times. The CDR3 loop is CASGKGMNTEAFF. CDR3 nucleotides: TGTGCCAGCGGAAAGGGAATGAACACTGAAGCTTTCTTT. V and J are TRBV6-1 and TRBJ1-1; D is undetermined. This CDR3 region has 13 residues. Deletions cut 8 bases from V and 0 bases from J, with 10 bases between. Germline loops: CDR1 MNHNS, CDR2 SASEGT.

The chain employs TRBV6-6 and TRBJ1-5; D perhaps matches TRBD1 (5 bases). This CDR3 contains 16 residues. V was trimmed by 4 bases and J by 0 bases, leaving 13 bases between them. Looked up from germline, CDR1 is MNHNY and CDR2 is SVGAGI (reference sequence). CDR3 sequence (DNA): TGTGCCAGCAGTTCCAACTACAGGTCTAGCAATCAGCCCCAGCATTTT. Residues: CASSSNYRSSNQPQHF.